This TCR beta chain came from a study of T cells in Graves' hyperthyroidism and ophthalmopathy. This clonotype has a count of ten or more. The antigen is unknown. Template material for amplifying TCR beta CDR3 regions consisted of RNA transcripts. When the TCR CDR3 underwent first-round RT-PCR, the HTBI primer set was used. MiXCR was run by TCRdb on the multiplex PCR reads, yielding one entry per CDR3 protein. This sample has a few hundred thousand distinct CDR3 sequences, with around 20% found just once. Study-wide results and limits: Blood also carried most thyroid clonotypes expanded above 0.001.

The length of the CDR3 is 14 residues. With V trimmed by 0 bases and J by 8 bases, 6 bases remained unmatched. Per germline, CDR1 GTSNPN and CDR2 SVGIG (reference sequence). Graves' hyperthyroidism qualified as stable when ophthalmopathy did not progress within 18 months. This sequence was found in a man in his late teens or twenties with Graves' hyperthyroidism. Sequencing was done on a sample of blood. The rearrangement links TRBV30 to TRBJ2-4; 8 bases align to TRBD1. The CDR3 region has the DNA TGTGCCTGGAGTGTCCAACGACAGGGGCACATTCAGTACTTC. This codes for CAWSVQRQGHIQYF.